These 28 T cell receptor beta chains originate from one sample sequenced in a study of Ad26.COV2.S vaccination and SARS-CoV-2 variants. Using immunoSEQ multiplex PCR, the repertoire was profiled, and TCRdb retains in-frame clones only, with some absent. The sample shows 97,000 or so clones, around 80% of them seen only once. The source was peripheral blood, collected after recovery from COVID-19. The source of these receptors is a human donor who had recovered from COVID-19.

Concerning this clone: Distinct nucleotide sequences in the sample also encode this CDR3. This chain connects TRBV5-1 to TRBJ2-2, with D unresolved. CDR1 SGHRS and CDR2 YFSETQ come from the germline V gene. V dropped 0 bases and J dropped 0 bases, with 6 bases sitting between them. This CDR3 is built from 15 residues. This CDR3 reads CASSLEGTNTGELFF. Written as DNA, the CDR3 is TGCGCCAGCAGCTTGGAGGGCACGAACACCGGGGAGCTGTTTTTT.

The chain has TRBV5-1 and TRBJ1-6; D gene unclear. The germline V gene encodes CDR1 SGHRS and CDR2 YFSETQ. This CDR3 is 13 amino acids long. The V end was cut by 0 bases, the J end by 9 bases, with 7 bases between. The CDR3 here is CASSLGVRSPLHF. CDR3 in DNA: TGCGCCAGCAGCTTGGGAGTCCGTTCACCCCTCCACTTT.

This clone was seen many times. V usage is TRBV15 and J usage is TRBJ2-2; D is possibly TRBD1 or TRBD2 (7 bases each). CDR3 size: 16 residues. The V end lost 2 bases, the J end lost 4 bases, and 14 bases lay between the germline ends. The V gene's germline CDR1 is LNHNV and CDR2 YYDKDF (reference sequence). The CDR3 is CATSRRQGGPTGELFF. The CDR3 nucleotides are TGTGCCACCAGCAGACGGCAGGGGGGGCCCACCGGGGAGCTGTTTTTT.

The V call is TRBV11-2, the J call TRBJ1-1, with 7 bases identical to TRBD1. V shed 6 bases and J 1 base; nucleotides not matched to a gene: 8. CDR1 is SGHAT and CDR2 is FQNNGV in the germline V gene. The CDR3 is 15 amino acids. The CDR3 bases are TGTGCCAGCAGTTTTACCGGACAGGAGAACACTGAAGCTTTCTTT. This codes for CASSFTGQENTEAFF.

The rearrangement links TRBV7-7 to TRBJ2-3; 9 bases align to TRBD2. Germline-derived CDR1 and CDR2 are SSHAT and FNYEAQ (reference sequence). V trimming: 5 bases; J trimming: 2 bases; junction bases outside the gene matches: 8. The CDR3 contains 16 residues. The CDR3 protein is CASSPRASGDTDTQYF. As DNA, the CDR3 is TGTGCCAGCAGCCCGAGGGCTAGCGGGGACACAGATACGCAGTATTTT.

This chain connects TRBV19 to TRBJ1-6; no reliable D call. CDR3 length: 13 amino acids. The V gene lost 4 bases and the J gene lost 10 bases, with 11 bases spanning the gap. CDR1 is LNHDA, CDR2 SQIVND, per germline (reference sequence). CDR3 region: CASSTEPESPLHF. The CDR3 DNA follows: TGTGCCAGTAGTACGGAACCTGAATCACCCCTCCACTTT.

This clone occurred a few times. The V call is TRBV19, the J call TRBJ2-2, with D unclear. V gave up 6 bases and J gave up 4 bases, with 9 bases separating them. The CDR3 spans 13 residues. From germline, CDR1 is LNHDA and CDR2 SQIVND (reference sequence). The CDR3 spells CASRVALTGELFF. The CDR3 DNA is TGTGCCAGTAGGGTAGCTCTCACCGGGGAGCTGTTTTTT.

The rearrangement uses TRBV4-2 and TRBJ2-7; TRBD1 aligns across 8 bases. The V gene end was trimmed by 3 bases and the J gene end by 5 bases; junction bases not matched to a gene: 3. The CDR3 is 13 residues long. Germline assignment: CDR1 LGHNA and CDR2 YNFKEQ. The CDR3, as DNA: TGTGCCAGCAGCCAGTGGACAGGGCACGAGCAGTACTTC. Translation gives CASSQWTGHEQYF.

The chain joins TRBV5-1 to TRBJ2-5; D call uncertain. Germline assignment: CDR1 SGHRS and CDR2 YFSETQ. With 4 bases removed from V and 5 bases from J, the gap between germline ends came to 18 bases. The CDR3 is made up of 15 amino acids. The CDR3 protein is CASSRRLLTQETQYF. DNA of the CDR3: TGCGCCAGCAGCAGGAGACTCCTAACGCAGGAGACCCAGTACTTC. Looking up the rest from reference TRBV5-1 and TRBJ2-5 gives the full variable domain: KAGVTQTPRYLIKTRGQQVTLSCSPISGHRSVSWYQQTPGQGLQFLFEYFSETQRNKGNFPGRFSGRQFSNSRSEMNVSTLELGDSALYLCASSRRLLTQETQYFGPGTRLLVL.

The chain combines TRBV9 with TRBJ2-1, with TRBD2 identical over 9 bases. The CDR3 has 16 amino acids. V gave up 2 bases and J gave up 5 bases; unmatched junction bases: 8. In germline, CDR1 is SGDLS, CDR2 YYNGEE. CDR3 amino acids: CASSVLAGDLNNEQFF. The CDR3 DNA is TGTGCCAGCAGCGTTTTAGCGGGGGATTTAAACAATGAGCAGTTCTTC.

J is TRBJ1-5 and V is TRBV28; 7 bases are shared with TRBD1. CDR1 and CDR2 from the germline V gene are MDHEN and SYDVKM. V was pared by 6 bases and J by 4 bases, with 6 bases of the junction left unmatched. This CDR3 contains 14 residues. CDR3 sequence reads: CASSIDRANQPQHF. In nucleotides, the CDR3 is TGTGCCAGCAGCATAGACAGGGCTAATCAGCCCCAGCATTTT.

The V call is TRBV28, the J call TRBJ1-5; D gene ambiguous. CDR1 and CDR2 from the germline V gene are MDHEN and SYDVKM. The CDR3 contains 13 residues. V lost 7 bases and J 7 bases, leaving 14 bases between the germline ends. CDR3 protein: CASNARFAQPQHF. CDR3 nucleotide sequence: TGTGCCAGCAACGCACGGTTCGCCCAGCCCCAGCATTTT.

The CDR3 DNA follows: TGTGCCAGCAGTGAAAGGGGAGGGGAGCTGTTTTTT. It specifies CASSERGGELFF. The chain couples TRBV6-1 to TRBJ2-2; a possible D gene is TRBD1 (5 bases). The CDR3 is 12 amino acids. V lost 2 bases, J lost 8 bases, and 6 bases lay in between. CDR1 is MNHNS and CDR2 is SASEGT in the germline V gene.

The rearrangement links TRBV7-3 to TRBJ2-5, with 14 bases matching TRBD2. Losses at the gene ends were 5 bases for V and 7 bases for J; bases not matched to a gene: 9. Germline CDR1 SGHTA, CDR2 FQGTGA. The length of the CDR3 is 16 residues. The chain's CDR3 is CASSPGLAGGVGTQYF. For the CDR3, the DNA is TGTGCCAGCAGCCCCGGACTAGCGGGGGGTGTTGGGACCCAGTACTTC.

This chain connects TRBV4-1 to TRBJ1-5; the D is unclear. The V gene's germline CDR1 is MGHRA and CDR2 YSYEKL. Deletions cut 4 bases from V and 0 bases from J, with 16 bases between. The CDR3 extends over 17 amino acids. CDR3 coding DNA: TGCGCCAGCAGCCTCACCCCGGGTCCTGATAGCAATCAGCCCCAGCATTTT. Translating it yields CASSLTPGPDSNQPQHF.

The V and J genes are TRBV30 and TRBJ2-7, with 7 bases fitting TRBD1. The CDR3 consists of 13 residues. From germline, CDR1 is GTSNPN and CDR2 SVGIG (reference sequence). The ends lost 5 bases at V and 3 bases at J; junction bases unmatched: 7. CDR3: CAWETGVGYEQYF. In nucleotides, the CDR3 is TGTGCCTGGGAAACAGGGGTAGGCTACGAGCAGTACTTC.

The chain employs TRBV4-1 and TRBJ1-6; possibly TRBD1 for D (6 bases). CDR1 and CDR2 (germline): MGHRA, YSYEKL. This CDR3 comprises 18 residues. The V end lost 0 bases, the J end lost 3 bases, and 15 bases lay between the germline ends. In DNA form, the CDR3 reads TGCGCCAGCAGCCAAGACCCCAAAGGGGGGGACTATAATTCACCCCTCCACTTT. Translation: CASSQDPKGGDYNSPLHF.

The chain uses TRBV2 and TRBJ2-7, with 7 bases matching TRBD2. With V trimmed by 8 bases and J by 12 bases, 10 bases remained unmatched. Looked up from germline, CDR1 is SNHLY and CDR2 is FYNNEI. CDR3 length equals 11 residues. The CDR3 nucleotides read TGTGCCAGCCGGCGGGGGAGTTCTTCGTACTTC. Translating it yields CASRRGSSSYF. Supplemented by reference TRBV2 and TRBJ2-7, the full variable domain reads EPEVTQTPSHQVTQMGQEVILRCVPISNHLYFYWYRQILGQKVEFLVSFYNNEISEKSEIFDDQFSVERPDGSNFTLKIRSTKLEDSAMYFCASRRGSSSYFGPGTRLTVT.

The chain combines TRBV2 with TRBJ2-3; a weak D match, TRBD1 (5 bases). The CDR3 extends over 13 amino acids. Trimming left V 5 bases short and J 6 bases short, with 12 bases between. Per germline, CDR1 SNHLY and CDR2 FYNNEI. Written as DNA, the CDR3 is TGTGCCAGCAGTCCAGGACACAGGGATACGCAGTATTTT. Translated: CASSPGHRDTQYF. Full variable domain (rest looked up from reference TRBV2 and TRBJ2-3): EPEVTQTPSHQVTQMGQEVILRCVPISNHLYFYWYRQILGQKVEFLVSFYNNEISEKSEIFDDQFSVERPDGSNFTLKIRSTKLEDSAMYFCASSPGHRDTQYFGPGTRLTVL.

This clone has just a few counts. The V call is TRBV28, the J call TRBJ1-1; D not resolved. V was pared by 8 bases and J by 0 bases, with 19 bases between. This CDR3 has 16 amino acids. CDR1 and CDR2 from the germline V gene are MDHEN and SYDVKM. The CDR3 bases are TGTGCCAGCTCCGGTAGGGCAGCCATTATGAACACTGAAGCTTTCTTT. It encodes CASSGRAAIMNTEAFF.

The rearrangement uses TRBV5-1 and TRBJ2-7; D remains unclear. Looked up from germline, CDR1 is SGHRS and CDR2 is YFSETQ. The CDR3 runs to 12 residues. Trimming pared 0 bases from V and 4 bases from J, leaving 5 bases between. CDR3 sequence reads: CASSLEDYEQYF. CDR3 DNA sequence: TGCGCCAGCAGCTTGGAGGATTACGAGCAGTACTTC.

Only one count was recorded for this clone. The J gene is TRBJ1-3, the V gene TRBV27; D gene uncertain. The CDR3 consists of 15 residues. V shed 3 bases and J shed 0 bases, with 9 bases lying between them. CDR1 MNHEY and CDR2 SMNVEV come from the germline V gene (reference sequence). This chain's CDR3 is CASSLSRSSGNTIYF. Written as DNA, the CDR3 is TGTGCCAGCAGTTTGAGTAGGAGCTCTGGAAACACCATATATTTT.

The chain is built from TRBV14 and TRBJ2-7; 8 nucleotides agree with TRBD2. J gave up 3 bases and V 1 base, and 5 bases lay outside the gene matches. Germline V gene data show CDR1 as SGHDN and CDR2 as FVKESK. This CDR3 is built from 15 residues. The CDR3 bases are TGTGCCAGCAGCCAAGGAAGAGCGGGGGACTACGAGCAGTACTTC. This encodes CASSQGRAGDYEQYF.

The chain combines TRBV7-9 with TRBJ2-1; TRBD2 agrees at 9 bases. The CDR3 totals 15 residues. Germline CDR1 reads SEHNR; CDR2 reads FQNEAQ (reference sequence). The V gene end was trimmed by 5 bases and the J gene end by 9 bases; junction bases not matched to a gene: 11. The CDR3 reads CASSISGGTPTEQFF. The CDR3 DNA reads as TGTGCCAGCAGCATTAGCGGGGGAACACCTACTGAGCAGTTCTTC.

V and J are TRBV5-1 and TRBJ1-1; possibly TRBD1 for D (5 bases). The ends were cut back, 2 bases at V and 1 base at J, with 6 bases in the middle. Germline CDR1 and CDR2: SGHRS and YFSETQ. The CDR3 is 13 amino acids. CDR3 loop: CASSFGANTEAFF. The CDR3 DNA is TGCGCCAGCAGCTTTGGGGCGAACACTGAAGCTTTCTTT.

The rearrangement joins TRBV9 to TRBJ2-1, with TRBD2 as a possible D gene (5 bases). In germline, CDR1 is SGDLS, CDR2 YYNGEE. The V end lost 3 bases, the J end lost 7 bases, and 8 bases lay between the germline ends. The CDR3 is made up of 12 amino acids. The CDR3 loop reads CASSGEGNEQFF. CDR3 DNA sequence: TGTGCCAGCAGCGGAGAGGGAAATGAGCAGTTCTTC.

The chain combines TRBV13 with TRBJ2-4, with 10 bases lining up with TRBD2. V lost 0 bases, J lost 10 bases, and 12 bases stayed unmatched. The germline CDR1 and CDR2 sequences are PRHDT and FYEKMQ (reference sequence). The CDR3 length is 17 residues. The CDR3 DNA follows: TGTGCCAGCAGCTTAGGCCTAATGTTAGCGGGGGGAGAAATTCAGTACTTC. Residues: CASSLGLMLAGGEIQYF.

V gene TRBV7-9 combines with J gene TRBJ1-6; D not resolved. Trimming left V 5 bases short and J 10 bases short, with 12 bases between. The germline V gene encodes CDR1 SEHNR and CDR2 FQNEAQ (reference sequence). The CDR3 covers 13 residues. The CDR3, as DNA: TGTGCCAGCAGCCCCCGCCCGGAGTCACCCCTCCACTTT. Translating it yields CASSPRPESPLHF. Full variable domain (missing parts from reference TRBV7-9 and TRBJ1-6): DTGVSQNPRHKITKRGQNVTFRCDPISEHNRLYWYRQTLGQGPEFLTYFQNEAQLEKSRLLSDRFSAERPKGSFSTLEIQRTEQGDSAMYLCASSPRPESPLHFGNGTRLTVT.